This T cell receptor beta chain originates from a study of blood T cell repertoires in COVID-19. The overall study: Spain, Italy and the United States supplied samples that represented acute and convalescent COVID-19. From T cells, B-cell-depleted T cells, or PBMCs came the material, which was cDNA or gDNA.

How the authors handled the data: Amplification from reference gene primers served as the basis for estimated nucleated cell counts. Sequenced by immunoSEQ multiplex PCR; TCRdb stores in-frame clones only, minus some. V and J calls and clone size are given by that table; D and trimming were obtained from the DNA. The sample includes around 25,000 clones, about nine tenths of them seen just once. The sequence derives from a human donor in a cohort sampled during active COVID-19. The sequenced sample consisted of peripheral blood.

The CDR3 region is CASSYSRTTMNTEAFF. The CDR3 DNA reads as TGTGCCAGCAGTTACTCAAGGACAACAATGAACACTGAAGCTTTCTTT. This chain uses TRBV6-5 with TRBJ1-1; TRBD1 might be the D (5 bases). The CDR3 loop spans 16 amino acids. CDR1 MNHEY and CDR2 SVGAGI come from the germline V gene. The V gene lost 0 bases and the J gene lost 0 bases, with 11 bases spanning the gap.